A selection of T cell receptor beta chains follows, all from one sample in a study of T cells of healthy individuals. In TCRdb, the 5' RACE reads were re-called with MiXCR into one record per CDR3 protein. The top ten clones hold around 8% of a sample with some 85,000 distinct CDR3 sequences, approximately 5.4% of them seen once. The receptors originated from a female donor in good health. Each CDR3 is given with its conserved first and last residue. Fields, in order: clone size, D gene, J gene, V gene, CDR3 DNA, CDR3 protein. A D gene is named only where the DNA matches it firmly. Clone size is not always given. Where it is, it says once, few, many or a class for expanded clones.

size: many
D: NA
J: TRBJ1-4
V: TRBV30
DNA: TGTGCCTGGAGGTATAACCCTGATGCAACTAATGAAAAACTGTTTTTT
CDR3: CAWRYNPDATNEKLFF

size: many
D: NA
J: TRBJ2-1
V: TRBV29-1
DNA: TGCAGCGTTGAACGCGACAGGCGCAATGAGCAGTTCTTC
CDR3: CSVERDRRNEQFF

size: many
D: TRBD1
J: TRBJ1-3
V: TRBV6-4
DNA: TGTGCCAGCAGCCAACCGCCGACAGGGGCCAACTCTGGAAACACCATATATTTT
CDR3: CASSQPPTGANSGNTIYF

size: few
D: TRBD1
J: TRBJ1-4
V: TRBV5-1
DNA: TGCGCCAGCAGCACCAAGACAGGGTTTGAAAAACTGTTTTTT
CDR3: CASSTKTGFEKLFF

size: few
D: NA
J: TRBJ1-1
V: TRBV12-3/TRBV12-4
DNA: TGTGCCAGCAGTTTAAGGGGCCCGAACACTGAAGCTTTCTTT
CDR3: CASSLRGPNTEAFF

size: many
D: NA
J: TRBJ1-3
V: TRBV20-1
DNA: TGCAGTGCTAGAGATAGCCTCAGGGGAGGTGGAAACACCATATATTTT
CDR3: CSARDSLRGGGNTIYF

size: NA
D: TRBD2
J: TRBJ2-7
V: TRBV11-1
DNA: TGTGCCAGCAGTTGGACTAGCGGGACTCACGAGCAGTACTTC
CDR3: CASSWTSGTHEQYF

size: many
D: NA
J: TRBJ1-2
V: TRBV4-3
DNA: TGCGCCAGCAGCCAAGATGGGGGGACGATTGGGGGCTATGGCTACACCTTC
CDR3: CASSQDGGTIGGYGYTF

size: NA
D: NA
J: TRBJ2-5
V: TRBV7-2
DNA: TGTGCCAGCAGCCCCGAAGCGGGCAACCAAGAGACCCAGTACTTC
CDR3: CASSPEAGNQETQYF

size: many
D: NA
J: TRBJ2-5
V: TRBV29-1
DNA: TGCAGCGTTGGGCCCCGGGCAGGGAGTCAAGAGACCCAGTACTTC
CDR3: CSVGPRAGSQETQYF

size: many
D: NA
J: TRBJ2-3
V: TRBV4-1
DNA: TGCGCCAGCAGCCAAGGTGAAGCGGTACTCACAGATACGCAGTATTTT
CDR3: CASSQGEAVLTDTQYF

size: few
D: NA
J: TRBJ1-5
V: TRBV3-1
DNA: TGTGCCAGCAGCCCAGACTACAGGGATTCAGGAAATCAGCCCCAGCATTTT
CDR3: CASSPDYRDSGNQPQHF

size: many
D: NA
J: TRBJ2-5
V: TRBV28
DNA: TGTGCCAGCAGTTTATCCCCTCAATTACTAGAGACCCAGTACTTC
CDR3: CASSLSPQLLETQYF

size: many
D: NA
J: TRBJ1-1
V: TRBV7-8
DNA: TGTGCCAGCAGCTCCCCTCAGGCTTTCTTT
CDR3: CASSSPQAFF

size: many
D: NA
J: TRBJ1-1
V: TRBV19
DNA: TGTGCCAGTAGTATGCTAGGCGCCCAGAACACTGAAGCTTTCTTT
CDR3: CASSMLGAQNTEAFF

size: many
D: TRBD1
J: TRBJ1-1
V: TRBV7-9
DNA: TGTGCCAGCAGCCCTGGACAGGTATTGAACACTGAAGCTTTCTTT
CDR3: CASSPGQVLNTEAFF

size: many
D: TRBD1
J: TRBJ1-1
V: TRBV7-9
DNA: TGTGCCAGCAGCTACACAGGGGGCATGGTTCGGGCTTTCTTT
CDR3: CASSYTGGMVRAFF

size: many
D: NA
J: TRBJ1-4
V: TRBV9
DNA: TGTGCCAGCAGTCCAGGGCCTAGAGAAAAACTGTTTTTT
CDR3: CASSPGPREKLFF

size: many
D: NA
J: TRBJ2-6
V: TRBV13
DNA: TGTGCCGGAGCTTTATCTGGGGCCAACGTCCTGACTTTC
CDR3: CAGALSGANVLTF

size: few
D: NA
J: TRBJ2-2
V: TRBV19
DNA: TGTGCCAGTACTACGGGGCTGAACACCGGGGAGCTGTTTTTT
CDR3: CASTTGLNTGELFF

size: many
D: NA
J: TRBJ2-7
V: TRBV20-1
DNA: TGCAGTGCTAGAGGGGTGGGTCCATCCTCCTACGAGCAGTACTTC
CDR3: CSARGVGPSSYEQYF

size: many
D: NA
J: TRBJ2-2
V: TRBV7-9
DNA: TGTGCCAGCAGCCGAGAGGCCGGGGAGCTGTTTTTT
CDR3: CASSREAGELFF

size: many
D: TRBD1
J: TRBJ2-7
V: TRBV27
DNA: TGTGCCAGTAATACCGGGACAGGGGTTGGCGAGCAGTACTTC
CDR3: CASNTGTGVGEQYF

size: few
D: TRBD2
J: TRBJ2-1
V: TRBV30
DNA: TGTGCCTGGAGTGCCGGACTAGCGGGAGGGGACGAGCAGTTCTTC
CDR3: CAWSAGLAGGDEQFF

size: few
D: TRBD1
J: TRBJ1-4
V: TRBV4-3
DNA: TGCGCCAGCAGCCAATCCGGGACAGGGACTACAACTAATGAAAAACTGTTTTTT
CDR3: CASSQSGTGTTTNEKLFF

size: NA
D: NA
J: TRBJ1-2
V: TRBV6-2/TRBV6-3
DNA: TGTGCCAGCAGTCTTACAGGGCGTTATGGCTACACCTTC
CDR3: CASSLTGRYGYTF

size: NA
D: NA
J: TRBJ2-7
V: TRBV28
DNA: TGTGCCAGCAGTTTACCCGCTGGTTACGAGCAGTACTTC
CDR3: CASSLPAGYEQYF

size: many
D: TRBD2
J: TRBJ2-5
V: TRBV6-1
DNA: TGTGCCAGCAGTGAACCTTTTAGACTAGCGGAAGAGACCCAGTACTTC
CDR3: CASSEPFRLAEETQYF

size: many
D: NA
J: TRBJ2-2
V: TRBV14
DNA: TGTGCCAGCAGCCATTTCAACAGGGCGAGCACCGGGGAGCTGTTTTTT
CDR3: CASSHFNRASTGELFF

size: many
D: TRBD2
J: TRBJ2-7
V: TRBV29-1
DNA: TGCAGCGTAACTAGCGGGACCGAGCAGTACTTC
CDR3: CSVTSGTEQYF

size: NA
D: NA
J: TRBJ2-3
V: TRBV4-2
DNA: TGTGCCAGCAGCCAAGTTGCAGCTAGCACAGATACGCAGTATTTT
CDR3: CASSQVAASTDTQYF

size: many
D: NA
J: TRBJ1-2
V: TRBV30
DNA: TGTGCCTGGAGTTTAGGGGGGCGACACTATGGCTACACCTTC
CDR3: CAWSLGGRHYGYTF

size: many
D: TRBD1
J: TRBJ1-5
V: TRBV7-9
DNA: TGTGCCAGCAGCCGCCACGGACAGGGGGCTTTGCAGCCCCAGCATTTT
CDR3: CASSRHGQGALQPQHF

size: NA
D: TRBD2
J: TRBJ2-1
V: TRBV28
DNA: TGTGCCAGCAGTCCCCGACTAGCGGGGCCTCTCAATGAGCAGTTCTTC
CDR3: CASSPRLAGPLNEQFF

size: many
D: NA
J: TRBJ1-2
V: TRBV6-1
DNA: TGTGCCAGCAGTGAAAAGGAGACAGATGGCTACACCTTC
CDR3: CASSEKETDGYTF

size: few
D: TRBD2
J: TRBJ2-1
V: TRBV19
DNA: TGTGCCAGTAGTATTCACGCGACTAGCGGCCAGAGGAATGAGCAGTTCTTC
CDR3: CASSIHATSGQRNEQFF

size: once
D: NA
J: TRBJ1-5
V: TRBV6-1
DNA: TGTGCCTCTGAGTCGGCAGAGGACAATCAGCCCCAGCATTTT
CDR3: CASESAEDNQPQHF

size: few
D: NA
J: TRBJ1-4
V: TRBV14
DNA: TGTGCCAGCAGCCGTGAACTACTGAGAGGTGAAAAACTGTTTTTT
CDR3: CASSRELLRGEKLFF

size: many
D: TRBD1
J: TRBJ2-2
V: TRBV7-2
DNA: TGTGCCAGCAGCTTTCCGGGACAGACTTACACCGGGGAGCTGTTTTTT
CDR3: CASSFPGQTYTGELFF

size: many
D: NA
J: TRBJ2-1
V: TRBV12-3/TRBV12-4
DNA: TGTGCCAGCAGTTTCCAGAGCTCCTACAATGAGCAGTTCTTC
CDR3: CASSFQSSYNEQFF

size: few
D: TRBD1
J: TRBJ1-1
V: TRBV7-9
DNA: TGTGCCAGCAGCTCCCTTGGAGGGGGCCTTCTGGGGAACACTGAAGCTTTCTTT
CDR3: CASSSLGGGLLGNTEAFF

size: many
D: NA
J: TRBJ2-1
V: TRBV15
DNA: TGTGCCACCAGCAGAGAACGGATAGTCTACAATGAGCAGTTCTTC
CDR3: CATSRERIVYNEQFF

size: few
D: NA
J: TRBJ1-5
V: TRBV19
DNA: TGTGCCAGCAGTTCCGGGGCCCGGGGTCAGCCCCAGCATTTT
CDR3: CASSSGARGQPQHF

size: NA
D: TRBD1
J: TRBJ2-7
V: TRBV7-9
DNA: TGTGCCAGCAGCTTAGCGGGACAGGGTTTCCACGAGCAGTACTTC
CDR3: CASSLAGQGFHEQYF

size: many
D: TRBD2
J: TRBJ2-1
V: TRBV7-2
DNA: TGTGCCAGCAGCCGGACTAGCTCCAATGAGCAGTTCTTC
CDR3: CASSRTSSNEQFF

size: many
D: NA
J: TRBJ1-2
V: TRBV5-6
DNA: TGTGCCAGCAGCTTGGCAAGGGGAGTGGATGGCTACACCTTC
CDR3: CASSLARGVDGYTF

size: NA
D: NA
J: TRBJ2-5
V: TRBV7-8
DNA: TGTGCCAGCAGCCGTCTTACGGACACCCAGTACTTC
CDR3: CASSRLTDTQYF

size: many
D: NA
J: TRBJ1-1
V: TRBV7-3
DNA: TGTGCCAGCTCCTTCGGGGGTGTCGCTGAAGCTTTCTTT
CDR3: CASSFGGVAEAFF